The T cell receptor beta chain under discussion was sequenced for a study of CD8+ T cells in alopecia areata. Study context: Patients in the treated group were given tofacitinib by mouth, 5 to 10 mg twice a day.

Researchers gathered lesional scalp punch biopsies and peripheral blood from patients with alopecia areata. Separation by sorting yielded CD4+ and CD8+ T cells from PBMCs. The CDR3 is 17 residues long. The V gene's germline CDR1 is SEHNR and CDR2 FQNEAQ (reference sequence). With V trimmed by 1 base and J by 5 bases, 12 bases remained unmatched. cDNA serving as the sequencing template came from extracted, reverse transcribed RNA. Sequencing was performed with immunoSEQ multiplex PCR; in TCRdb, only in-frame clones are kept and a portion is missing. The table has roughly 150,000 clones, roughly 50% seen once.

This sequence joins TRBV7-9 and TRBJ2-5; 8 nucleotides align to TRBD2. The sample was CD4+ T cells sorted from blood, taken at week 0. The sequence derives from a human donor with alopecia areata. CDR3 sequence: CASSLVLAGGVKETQYF. CDR3 sequence (DNA): TGTGCCAGCAGCTTAGTTCTGGCGGGGGGCGTCAAGGAGACCCAGTACTTC.